This T cell receptor beta chain was identified during a study of blood T cells in healthy people across ages. General study findings and limits: Diversity of TCR beta correlated strongly with naive T cell percentage. Higher diversity, along with more naive CD4+ cells, distinguished long-lived donors from aged donors. With age, beta diversity per million T cells declined roughly linearly, significantly by about 37.

Aged roughly 6 to 95, donors were systemically healthy Caucasians from Russia. Concerning this clonotype: What it binds is not known.

V shed 2 bases and J shed 2 bases, with 9 bases lying between them. In germline, CDR1 is DFQATT, CDR2 SNEGSKA (reference sequence). The CDR3 loop spans 13 amino acids. A J-beta primer mix and a sample-barcoded 5' primer were used in a second PCR of roughly 6 to 11 cycles. TCRdb recomputed calls from the 5' RACE reads with MiXCR, one row per CDR3 protein. The data contain about 590,000 distinct CDR3 sequences, about 30% of them singletons. The sample was blood. The clonotype originates from a woman older than 75 in good health. This chain uses TRBV20-1 with TRBJ1-1; D uncertain. The DNA for the CDR3 is TGCAGTGCTAGAAACACTTTTAACACTGAAGCTTTCTTT. Amino acid sequence: CSARNTFNTEAFF.